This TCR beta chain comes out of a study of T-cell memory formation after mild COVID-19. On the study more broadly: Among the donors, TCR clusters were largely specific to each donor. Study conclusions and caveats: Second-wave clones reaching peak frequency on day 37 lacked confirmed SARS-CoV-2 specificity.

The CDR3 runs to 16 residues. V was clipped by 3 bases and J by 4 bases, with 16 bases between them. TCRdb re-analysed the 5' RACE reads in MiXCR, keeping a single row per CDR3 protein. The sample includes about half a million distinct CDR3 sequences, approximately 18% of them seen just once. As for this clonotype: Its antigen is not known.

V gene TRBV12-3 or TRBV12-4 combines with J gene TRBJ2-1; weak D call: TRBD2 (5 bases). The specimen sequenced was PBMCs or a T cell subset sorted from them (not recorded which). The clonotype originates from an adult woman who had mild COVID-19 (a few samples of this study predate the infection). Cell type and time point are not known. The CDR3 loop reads CASSFGEPAVYNEQFF. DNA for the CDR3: TGTGCCAGCAGTTTCGGAGAGCCAGCGGTTTACAATGAGCAGTTCTTC.